The rows below give T cell receptor beta chains drawn from one sample of a study of preoperative IRX-2 immunotherapy in early breast cancer. Assay used: immunoSEQ multiplex PCR; TCRdb lists only in-frame clones, some missing. The repertoire includes under 35,000 clones, 65% to 85% of them detected once, and more than 3% sits in the top ten. This material was collected from a patient treated with IRX-2 immunotherapy. The source of these receptors is a human donor with breast cancer. CDR3s include the opening cysteine and the closing phenylalanine or tryptophan. The D gene is left open where the match is weak. Not every row has a clone size; where given, it reads once, few, many or a size class.

cdr3_aa	cdr3_nt	d_call	v_call	j_call	clone_size
CASGLPCWSSYNSPLHF	TGTGCTAGTGGTTTGCCCTGTTGGAGCTCCTATAATTCACCCCTCCACTTT	NA	TRBV12-5	TRBJ1-6	NA
CASKWDTNTGELFF	TGTGCCAGTAAGTGGGACACTAACACCGGGGAGCTGTTTTTT	NA	TRBV19	TRBJ2-2	NA
CASSQVTGRGSGANVLTF	TGCGCCAGCAGCCAAGTTACCGGTCGGGGCTCTGGGGCCAACGTCCTGACTTTC	NA	TRBV4-1	TRBJ2-6	NA
CASSHIGSWFRGRDTEAFF	TGTGCCAGTAGTCATATCGGCTCGTGGTTTCGGGGACGGGACACTGAAGCTTTCTTT	NA	TRBV19	TRBJ1-1	NA
CASSPDRGWVNVLTF	TGTGCCAGCAGCCCCGACAGGGGGTGGGTCAACGTCCTGACTTTC	TRBD1	TRBV6-8	TRBJ2-6	NA
CASSPRAGYTEAFF	TGTGCCAGCAGCCCTCGGGCAGGGTACACTGAAGCTTTCTTT	NA	TRBV11-3	TRBJ1-1	NA
CVIQGGTSPLHF	TGTGTTATACAGGGTGGGACTTCACCCCTCCACTTT	NA	TRBV28	TRBJ1-6	NA
CASSYSRQGTQYF	TGTGCCAGCAGTTACTCGCGCCAGGGGACGCAGTATTTT	NA	TRBV6-8	TRBJ2-3	NA
CASSPPQGAGETQYF	TGTGCCAGCTCACCCCCACAGGGGGCAGGAGAGACCCAGTACTTC	TRBD1	TRBV18	TRBJ2-5	NA
CASSLSAGTYNEQFF	TGTGCCAGCAGCTTGTCGGCAGGGACTTACAATGAGCAGTTCTTC	NA	TRBV7-8	TRBJ2-1	NA
CASIRDAQGTQYF	TGTGCCAGCATTAGGGACGCCCAAGGGACCCAGTACTTC	NA	TRBV6-8	TRBJ2-5	NA
CASSLRDRGRGTEAFF	TGTGCCAGCAGCCTCCGGGACAGGGGGCGAGGAACTGAAGCTTTCTTT	TRBD1	TRBV11-3	TRBJ1-1	NA
CASSLVGPGRAATQYF	TGTGCCAGCAGCTTAGTTGGCCCCGGGAGAGCAGCTACGCAGTATTTT	NA	TRBV11-3	TRBJ2-3	NA
CASKHSRGQGLNEQFF	TGTGCCAGCAAACACTCTAGGGGACAGGGACTGAATGAGCAGTTCTTC	TRBD1	TRBV19	TRBJ2-1	few
CASTQGLAGYEQYF	TGTGCCAGCACCCAAGGACTAGCGGGGTACGAGCAGTACTTC	TRBD2	TRBV9	TRBJ2-7	NA
CASSLGTTTNEKLFF	TGTGCCAGCAGCTTGGGGACAACAACTAATGAAAAACTGTTTTTT	NA	TRBV11-3	TRBJ1-4	NA
CASSLLTGTSTDTQYF	TGCGCCAGCAGCTTGCTAACGGGGACTAGCACAGATACGCAGTATTTT	NA	TRBV5-1	TRBJ2-3	NA
CASSTQALNEKLFF	TGCGCCAGCAGCACCCAAGCCCTTAATGAAAAACTGTTTTTT	NA	TRBV5-1	TRBJ1-4	NA
CASSPEGGYNEQFF	TGTGCCAGCTCACCAGAGGGGGGCTACAATGAGCAGTTCTTC	NA	TRBV18	TRBJ2-1	NA
CAATGRAVGMNTEAFF	TGTGCCGCCACAGGACGCGCGGTGGGAATGAACACTGAAGCTTTCTTT	NA	TRBV6-8	TRBJ1-1	NA
CASSLGSGGNEQFF	TGCGCCAGCAGCTTGGGTTCAGGGGGCAATGAGCAGTTCTTC	TRBD1	TRBV5-1	TRBJ2-1	NA
CAWNVALGYNEQFF	TGTGCCTGGAATGTAGCCCTTGGGTACAATGAGCAGTTCTTC	NA	TRBV30	TRBJ2-1	NA
CASRGLAGGAETQYF	TGTGCCAGCAGGGGACTAGCGGGAGGAGCGGAGACCCAGTACTTC	TRBD2	TRBV6-8	TRBJ2-5	NA
CASSLVPGRASNEQFF	TGTGCCAGCAGCTTAGTCCCCGGGAGGGCCAGCAATGAGCAGTTCTTC	TRBD2	TRBV11-3	TRBJ2-1	NA
CATTGTGRYGYTF	TGTGCCACCACCGGGACAGGACGCTATGGCTACACCTTC	TRBD1	TRBV6-8	TRBJ1-2	NA
CASSIQGALAAFF	TGTGCCAGTAGCATACAGGGGGCGCTGGCAGCTTTCTTT	TRBD1	TRBV19	TRBJ1-1	NA
CASSPGTSYEQYF	TGTGCCAGCAGCCCCGGGACTTCCTACGAGCAGTACTTC	NA	TRBV14	TRBJ2-7	once
CASSSYSSGTGELFF	TGTGCCAGCAGCTCCTACAGTTCGGGCACCGGGGAGCTGTTTTTT	NA	TRBV11-3	TRBJ2-2	NA
CASSSYRLEGGRTEAFF	TGTGCCAGCAGTTCATATCGCCTCGAGGGGGGCCGCACTGAAGCTTTCTTT	NA	TRBV28	TRBJ1-1	NA
CASSLYGVGETQYF	TGTGCCAGCAGCTTGTATGGGGTCGGAGAGACCCAGTACTTC	NA	TRBV7-5	TRBJ2-5	NA
CASSIRTGEATEAFF	TGCGCCAGCAGCATAAGGACAGGGGAGGCCACTGAAGCTTTCTTT	TRBD1	TRBV5-1	TRBJ1-1	NA
CASSFGTGTDGYTF	TGTGCCAGCAGCTTTGGCACCGGAACGGATGGCTACACCTTC	NA	TRBV11-3	TRBJ1-2	once
CASSQSVGYTF	TGTGCCAGCAGTCAATCAGTGGGCTACACCTTC	NA	TRBV6-7	TRBJ1-2	NA
CASSLFKIEEGTEAFF	TGTGCCAGCAGCTTATTCAAGATAGAGGAGGGCACTGAAGCTTTCTTT	NA	TRBV11-3	TRBJ1-1	once
CAGSGTSAQSTQYF	TGCGCCGGTTCCGGGACTAGCGCACAAAGTACGCAGTATTTT	NA	TRBV1	TRBJ2-3	NA
CASSIAREWAFF	TGTGCCAGTAGTATAGCACGGGAATGGGCTTTCTTT	NA	TRBV19	TRBJ1-1	NA
CAWSLSLWVPQHF	TGTGCCTGGAGTCTATCCCTATGGGTGCCCCAGCATTTT	NA	TRBV30	TRBJ1-5	NA
CASKSPGRNEKLFF	TGTGCCAGCAAGTCCCCGGGACGAAATGAAAAACTGTTTTTT	NA	TRBV28	TRBJ1-4	NA
CASSRGAGVNVDTQYF	TGTGCCAGCAGCAGAGGGGCGGGAGTCAATGTAGATACGCAGTATTTT	TRBD2	TRBV7-1	TRBJ2-3	NA
CASSRVAGNTIYF	TGTGCCAGCAGCCGGGTAGCCGGAAACACCATATATTTT	NA	TRBV6-8	TRBJ1-3	NA
CAWGPGGLSWNSPLHF	TGTGCCTGGGGCCCAGGGGGCCTTTCGTGGAATTCACCCCTCCACTTT	TRBD1	TRBV30	TRBJ1-6	NA
CASSLVDYTDTQYF	TGTGCCAGCAGCTTGGTGGACTACACAGATACGCAGTATTTT	NA	TRBV11-3	TRBJ2-3	NA
CASSLGLRGDTQYF	TGTGCCAGCAGCCTGGGCCTTCGGGGAGATACGCAGTATTTT	NA	TRBV7-6	TRBJ2-3	once
CASVRTGNNEKLFF	TGTGCCAGCGTACGGACAGGAAATAATGAAAAACTGTTTTTT	TRBD1	TRBV11-3	TRBJ1-4	once
CASGGRVEQFF	TGTGCCAGCGGGGGCCGGGTGGAGCAGTTCTTC	TRBD2	TRBV12-5	TRBJ2-1	NA
CASSPTLGRGRFGNEKLFF	TGTGCCAGCAGCCCCACTCTCGGCAGGGGACGTTTTGGTAATGAAAAACTGTTTTTT	NA	TRBV16	TRBJ1-4	NA
CASSTGLAGRPGELFF	TGTGCCAGCAGCACTGGACTAGCGGGGAGGCCCGGGGAGCTGTTTTTT	TRBD2	TRBV7-7	TRBJ2-2	NA
CASSTGTGNTEAFF	TGTGCCAGCAGTACCGGGACCGGGAACACTGAAGCTTTCTTT	NA	TRBV6-8	TRBJ1-1	NA
CASRFGAGNTIYF	TGTGCCAGCAGATTTGGGGCTGGAAACACCATATATTTT	NA	TRBV6-8	TRBJ1-3	once
CASSSGNTDTQYF	TGTGCCAGCTCCTCCGGGAACACAGATACGCAGTATTTT	NA	TRBV18	TRBJ2-3	NA
CASSLAGTGEETQYF	TGCGCCAGCAGCTTGGCCGGGACAGGGGAAGAGACCCAGTACTTC	TRBD1	TRBV5-1	TRBJ2-5	NA
CATSRDQGVRGNQPQHF	TGTGCCACCAGCAGAGATCAAGGGGTTAGGGGCAATCAGCCCCAGCATTTT	NA	TRBV15	TRBJ1-5	NA
CASSSQVGTGELFF	TGTGCCAGTAGTAGCCAGGTGGGGACCGGGGAGCTGTTTTTT	NA	TRBV19	TRBJ2-2	NA
CATTPGTDNAGGYTF	TGTGCCACCACCCCTGGGACAGACAACGCAGGGGGCTACACCTTC	NA	TRBV12-2	TRBJ1-2	NA
CASSASDRGWPQHF	TGTGCCAGCAGCGCCTCGGACAGGGGTTGGCCCCAGCATTTT	TRBD1	TRBV11-3	TRBJ1-5	medium-sized